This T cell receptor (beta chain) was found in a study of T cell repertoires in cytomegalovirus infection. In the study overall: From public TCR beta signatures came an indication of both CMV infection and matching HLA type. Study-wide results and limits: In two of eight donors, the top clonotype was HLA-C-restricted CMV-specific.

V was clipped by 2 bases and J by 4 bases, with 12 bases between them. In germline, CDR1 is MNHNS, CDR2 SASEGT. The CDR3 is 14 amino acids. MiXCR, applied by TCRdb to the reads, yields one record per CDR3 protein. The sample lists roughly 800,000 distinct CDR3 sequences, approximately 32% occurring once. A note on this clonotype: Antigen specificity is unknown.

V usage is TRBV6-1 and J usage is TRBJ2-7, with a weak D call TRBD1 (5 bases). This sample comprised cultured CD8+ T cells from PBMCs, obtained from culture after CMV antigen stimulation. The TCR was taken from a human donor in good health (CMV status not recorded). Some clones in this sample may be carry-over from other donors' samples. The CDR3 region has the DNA TGTGCCAGCAGTGAAAGGGGCCAGATTTACGAGCAGTACTTC. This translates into CASSERGQIYEQYF.